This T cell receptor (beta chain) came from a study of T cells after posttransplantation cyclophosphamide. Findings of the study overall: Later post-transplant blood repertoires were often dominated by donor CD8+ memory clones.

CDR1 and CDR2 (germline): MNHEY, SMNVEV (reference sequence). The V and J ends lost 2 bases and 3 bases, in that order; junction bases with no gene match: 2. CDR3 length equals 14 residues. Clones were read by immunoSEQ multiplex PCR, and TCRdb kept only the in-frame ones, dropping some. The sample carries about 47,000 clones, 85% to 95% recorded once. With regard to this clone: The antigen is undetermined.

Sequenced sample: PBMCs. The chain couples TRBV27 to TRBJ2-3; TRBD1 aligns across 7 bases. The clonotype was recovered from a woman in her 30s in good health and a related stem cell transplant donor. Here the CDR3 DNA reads TGTGCCAGCAGTTTAAGGACAGGAACAGATACGCAGTATTTT. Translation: CASSLRTGTDTQYF.